This is a list of T cell receptor beta chains from one sample in a study of OX40 agonist ivuxolimab in advanced cancers. Method: immunoSEQ multiplex PCR; TCRdb's copy keeps in-frame clones and lacks some. The table has 58,000 or so clones, around 89% seen once. The specimen comprised CD4+ or CD8+ T cells sorted from blood, sampled in a trial of the OX40 agonist ivuxolimab. Every receptor here comes from an adult with an advanced solid tumor such as melanoma, head and neck, liver or kidney cancer. Both conserved end residues are part of each CDR3. D genes are given only for firm matches. Only part of the rows carry a size: once, few, many, or a class if the clone is expanded.

TRBJ2-1 | . | TRBV5-5 | TRBD2 | CASSSSGLAGGYNEQFF | TGTGCCAGCAGCTCAAGCGGACTAGCGGGAGGTTACAATGAGCAGTTCTTC
TRBJ1-1 | . | TRBV6-5 | . | CASSYDYSANTEAFF | TGTGCCAGCAGTTACGACTACAGCGCCAACACTGAAGCTTTCTTT
TRBJ2-5 | few | TRBV5-1 | TRBD2 | CASSPGLAGGQETQYF | TGCGCCAGCAGCCCCGGACTAGCGGGAGGGCAAGAGACCCAGTACTTC
TRBJ1-6 | . | TRBV4-1 | . | CASSPRAGGANNSPLHF | TGCGCCAGCAGCCCCAGGGCGGGGGGCGCGAATAATTCACCCCTCCACTTT
TRBJ1-1 | . | TRBV29-1 | TRBD1 | CSVEEDRVIYTEAFF | TGCAGCGTTGAAGAGGACAGGGTAATTTACACTGAAGCTTTCTTT
TRBJ2-7 | . | TRBV4-1 | TRBD2 | CASSQVSPSGRTYEQYF | TGCGCCAGCAGCCAAGTATCGCCCAGCGGGAGAACCTACGAGCAGTACTTC
TRBJ1-1 | . | TRBV30 | . | CAWSGGLQNTEAFF | TGTGCCTGGAGTGGGGGACTGCAGAACACTGAAGCTTTCTTT
TRBJ1-3 | . | TRBV30 | . | CAWTRTRVNTIYF | TGTGCCTGGACAAGGACTCGGGTTAACACCATATATTTT
TRBJ1-2 | . | TRBV20-1 | . | CSARDVYGYTF | TGCAGTGCCAGGGACGTCTATGGCTACACCTTC
TRBJ2-1 | . | TRBV11-2 | . | CASSLGGANEQFF | TGTGCCAGCAGCTTAGGGGGGGCCAATGAGCAGTTCTTC
TRBJ2-5 | . | TRBV19 | TRBD2 | CASSSWTSGGTKETQYF | TGTGCCAGTAGTTCCTGGACTAGCGGGGGGACAAAAGAGACCCAGTACTTC
TRBJ2-2 | . | TRBV28 | TRBD2 | CASSTGLVQRGTGELFF | TGTGCCAGCAGTACAGGACTGGTCCAGCGGGGGACCGGGGAGCTGTTTTTT
TRBJ1-2 | once | TRBV6-1 | . | CASTSYRAGYTF | TGTGCCAGCACGAGCTACAGGGCTGGCTACACCTTC
TRBJ1-3 | once | TRBV6-6 | . | CASSYSGGGNTIYF | TGTGCCAGCAGTTACTCTGGCGGCGGAAACACCATATATTTT
TRBJ2-5 | . | TRBV6-5 | . | CASSVWETQYF | TGTGCCAGCAGCGTATGGGAGACCCAGTACTTC
TRBJ2-1 | . | TRBV10-1 | . | CASSVERSANEQFF | TGCGCCAGCAGTGTTGAGAGATCGGCAAATGAGCAGTTCTTC
TRBJ1-2 | . | TRBV7-9 | . | CASSLEEGSYGYTF | TGTGCCAGCAGCTTAGAGGAAGGCAGCTATGGCTACACCTTC
TRBJ2-7 | . | TRBV2 | TRBD1 | CASSGQTGSEQYF | TGTGCCAGCAGTGGGCAGACAGGGTCCGAGCAGTACTTC
TRBJ1-1 | once | TRBV10-3 | . | CAISELNTEAFF | TGTGCCATCAGTGAGCTGAACACTGAAGCTTTCTTT
TRBJ2-2 | . | TRBV6-1 | . | CASSEANTGELFF | TGTGCCAGCAGTGAAGCGAACACCGGGGAGCTGTTTTTT
TRBJ1-2 | . | TRBV2 | . | CASSGDIKIGGYTF | TGTGCCAGCAGTGGGGACATCAAGATCGGCGGCTACACCTTC
TRBJ2-3 | . | TRBV6-1 | TRBD2 | CASSEHPSGSSTDTQYF | TGTGCCAGCAGTGAACACCCTAGCGGGAGTTCAACAGATACGCAGTATTTT
TRBJ2-1 | once | TRBV9 | . | CASSVGLSSYNEQFF | TGTGCCAGCAGCGTAGGGTTAAGCTCCTACAATGAGCAGTTCTTC
TRBJ1-2 | . | TRBV6-6 | TRBD1 | CASRDPGQGPYGYTF | TGTGCCAGCAGAGACCCGGGACAGGGGCCCTATGGCTACACCTTC
TRBJ1-2 | . | TRBV6-5 | TRBD1 | CASSPRQGSRGYTF | TGTGCCAGCAGTCCCCGACAGGGTTCACGCGGCTACACCTTC
TRBJ2-5 | . | TRBV30 | . | CAWSVRSKETQYF | TGTGCCTGGAGTGTACGGAGTAAAGAGACCCAGTACTTC
TRBJ2-1 | . | TRBV2 | . | CASSARVGNEQFF | TGTGCCAGCAGTGCCAGGGTTGGCAATGAGCAGTTCTTC
TRBJ1-5 | . | TRBV19 | . | CASSSDKWNQPQHF | TGTGCCAGTAGTTCGGACAAGTGGAATCAGCCCCAGCATTTT